This is a list of T cell receptor beta chains from one sample in a study of blood T cell repertoires in COVID-19. Profiling relied on immunoSEQ multiplex PCR, and the TCRdb table lists in-frame clones only, not all of them. The repertoire has over 90,000 clones, roughly nine tenths of them found once; the top ten carry 2% to 2.5%. Sequenced input: peripheral blood. All receptors come from a man in his fifties with active COVID-19. Each CDR3 is given with its conserved first and last residue. The D gene is left open where the match is weak. A clone size is listed for some rows: how often the clone was seen (once, few, many), or a class if it is expanded.

D gene: .; V gene: TRBV5-4; J gene: TRBJ1-2; clone size: .; CDR3 DNA: TGTGCCAGCAGCTTGGATACCAGAGACTACTATGGCTACACCTTC; CDR3 protein: CASSLDTRDYYGYTF
D gene: .; V gene: TRBV5-1; J gene: TRBJ1-2; clone size: few; CDR3 DNA: TGCGCCAGCAGCTTAACCCTGGCGGATGGCTACACCTTC; CDR3 protein: CASSLTLADGYTF
D gene: TRBD1; V gene: TRBV5-6; J gene: TRBJ1-5; clone size: .; CDR3 DNA: TGTGCCAGCAGCAGAGGGACAGGGGGCCGATCGTCCCAGCATTTT; CDR3 protein: CASSRGTGGRSSQHF
D gene: TRBD2; V gene: TRBV5-4; J gene: TRBJ2-3; clone size: .; CDR3 DNA: TGTGCCAGCAGCTCCCCCGGGGGGGCCACAGATACGCAGTATTTT; CDR3 protein: CASSSPGGATDTQYF
D gene: .; V gene: TRBV27; J gene: TRBJ1-2; clone size: .; CDR3 DNA: TGTGCCAGCAGTTTATACGGGGGGCCCTATGGCTACACCTTC; CDR3 protein: CASSLYGGPYGYTF
D gene: TRBD1; V gene: TRBV19; J gene: TRBJ2-3; clone size: .; CDR3 DNA: TGTGCCAGTAGTGAGGGGACAGGGGGCAACAGGCAGTATTTT; CDR3 protein: CASSEGTGGNRQYF
D gene: .; V gene: TRBV7-9; J gene: TRBJ2-3; clone size: .; CDR3 DNA: TGTGCCAGCAGCCCGCTTGGCCGAGATACGCAGTATTTT; CDR3 protein: CASSPLGRDTQYF
D gene: .; V gene: TRBV2; J gene: TRBJ1-3; clone size: .; CDR3 DNA: TGTGCCAGCAGTCCCAGGGACTCTGGAAACACCATATATTTT; CDR3 protein: CASSPRDSGNTIYF
D gene: .; V gene: TRBV7-2; J gene: TRBJ1-1; clone size: .; CDR3 DNA: TGTGCCAGCAGCTTAACAGGGAATTATATCACTGAAGCTTTCTTT; CDR3 protein: CASSLTGNYITEAFF
D gene: TRBD2; V gene: TRBV9; J gene: TRBJ2-2; clone size: .; CDR3 DNA: TGTGCCAGCAGCGTAGAATTAGCGGGGGGGCCGACGTCCGCCGGGGAGCTGTTTTTT; CDR3 protein: CASSVELAGGPTSAGELFF
D gene: .; V gene: TRBV3-1/TRBV3-2; J gene: TRBJ2-7; clone size: .; CDR3 DNA: TGTGCCAGCAGCCAAATTGGAGTAACTCAGTACTTC; CDR3 protein: CASSQIGVTQYF
D gene: .; V gene: TRBV19; J gene: TRBJ2-3; clone size: .; CDR3 DNA: TGTGCCAGTAGTAGAGGACTGGCTGCGGATACGCAGTATTTT; CDR3 protein: CASSRGLAADTQYF
D gene: .; V gene: TRBV19; J gene: TRBJ2-1; clone size: .; CDR3 DNA: TGTGCCAGTAGTGACTTCCCACAGGGCCGGTCTTACAATGAGCAGTTCTTC; CDR3 protein: CASSDFPQGRSYNEQFF
D gene: .; V gene: TRBV4-1; J gene: TRBJ1-1; clone size: .; CDR3 DNA: TGCGCCAGCAGTAAACAGGGACCGAACACTGAAGCTTTCTTT; CDR3 protein: CASSKQGPNTEAFF
D gene: .; V gene: TRBV6-2/TRBV6-3; J gene: TRBJ2-1; clone size: once; CDR3 DNA: TGTGCCAGCAGTCGTACGGGTGAGCAGTTCTTC; CDR3 protein: CASSRTGEQFF
D gene: TRBD2; V gene: TRBV6-2/TRBV6-3; J gene: TRBJ2-7; clone size: .; CDR3 DNA: TGTGCCAGCAGTTATGGCGGGGGGATCTACGAGCAGTACTTC; CDR3 protein: CASSYGGGIYEQYF
D gene: .; V gene: TRBV18; J gene: TRBJ1-1; clone size: .; CDR3 DNA: TGTGCCAGCTCACCACCGATGTCGACTCGGTCGAACACTGAAGCTTTCTTT; CDR3 protein: CASSPPMSTRSNTEAFF
D gene: TRBD1; V gene: TRBV30; J gene: TRBJ1-1; clone size: .; CDR3 DNA: TGTGCCTGGAGTGTGAAGGGGGCGCTCGGAATTCGGGCTTTCTTT; CDR3 protein: CAWSVKGALGIRAFF
D gene: .; V gene: TRBV6-2/TRBV6-3; J gene: TRBJ2-4; clone size: .; CDR3 DNA: TGTGCCAGCACCCCCCCAGGGGGGAACATTCAGTACTTC; CDR3 protein: CASTPPGGNIQYF
D gene: TRBD1; V gene: TRBV12-5; J gene: TRBJ1-4; clone size: .; CDR3 DNA: TGTGCTAGTGGTTTCAGGGGGGCTAATGAAAAACTGTTTTTT; CDR3 protein: CASGFRGANEKLFF
D gene: .; V gene: TRBV5-1; J gene: TRBJ2-3; clone size: .; CDR3 DNA: TGCGCCAGCAGCTTGAGCAGTGGCAGGGCCACAGATACGCAGTATTTT; CDR3 protein: CASSLSSGRATDTQYF
D gene: .; V gene: TRBV30; J gene: TRBJ1-2; clone size: .; CDR3 DNA: TGTGCCTGGAGTGTACGGGGTTCCTATGATGGCTACACCTTC; CDR3 protein: CAWSVRGSYDGYTF
D gene: .; V gene: TRBV19; J gene: TRBJ2-3; clone size: .; CDR3 DNA: TGTGCCAGTAGTATGACCCTAGGTCCGTCGGATACGCAGTATTTT; CDR3 protein: CASSMTLGPSDTQYF
D gene: TRBD1; V gene: TRBV5-4; J gene: TRBJ1-4; clone size: .; CDR3 DNA: TGTGCCAGCAGCTTGGTGGCAGGGGGCCCTGAAAAACTGTTTTTT; CDR3 protein: CASSLVAGGPEKLFF
D gene: .; V gene: TRBV15; J gene: TRBJ1-2; clone size: .; CDR3 DNA: TGTGCCACCAGCAGAGACAGGGCGGGGATCTATGGCTACACCTTC; CDR3 protein: CATSRDRAGIYGYTF
D gene: TRBD1; V gene: TRBV10-3; J gene: TRBJ1-2; clone size: few; CDR3 DNA: TGTGCCATCATGGGCCCCGACAGGGGCGTCTATGGCTACACCTTC; CDR3 protein: CAIMGPDRGVYGYTF
D gene: TRBD2; V gene: TRBV30; J gene: TRBJ2-3; clone size: .; CDR3 DNA: TGTGCCTGGAGCGGACTAGCGGCTAGCACAGATACGCAGTATTTT; CDR3 protein: CAWSGLAASTDTQYF